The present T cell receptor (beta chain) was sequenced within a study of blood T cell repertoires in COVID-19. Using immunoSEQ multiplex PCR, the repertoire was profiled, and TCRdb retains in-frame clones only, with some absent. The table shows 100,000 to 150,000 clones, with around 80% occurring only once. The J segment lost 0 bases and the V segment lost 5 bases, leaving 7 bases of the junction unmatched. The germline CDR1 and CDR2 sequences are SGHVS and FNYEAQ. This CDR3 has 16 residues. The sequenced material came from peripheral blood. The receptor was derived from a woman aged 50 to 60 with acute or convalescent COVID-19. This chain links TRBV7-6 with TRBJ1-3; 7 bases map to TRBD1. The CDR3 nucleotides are TGTGCCAGCAGCCGCCGACAGGGTAGCTCTGGAAACACCATATATTTT. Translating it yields CASSRRQGSSGNTIYF.